The rows below give T cell receptor beta chains drawn from one sample of a study of CD8+ T cells in alopecia areata. Repertoires were generated with immunoSEQ multiplex PCR, while TCRdb's copy carries only in-frame clones and drops some. The sample includes over 100,000 clones, more than 45% of them seen just once. Specimen: CD4+ T cells sorted from blood, collected at week 4, from a patient treated with tofacitinib. The receptors shown here come from a human donor with alopecia areata. Each CDR3 is given with its conserved first and last residue. A D gene is named only where the DNA matches it firmly. Size tells how often a clone was seen (once, few, many) or the class of an expanded clone, and some rows leave it out.

j_call v_call clone_size d_call cdr3_aa cdr3_nt
TRBJ1-2 TRBV6-5 few . CASSPRRDLGYGYTF TGTGCCAGCAGTCCCAGAAGGGACTTGGGATATGGCTACACCTTC
TRBJ2-1 TRBV4-1 . TRBD2 CASSQVRTSGRIYYNEQFF TGCGCCAGCAGCCAAGTTCGTACTAGCGGGAGGATTTACTACAATGAGCAGTTCTTC
TRBJ1-3 TRBV30 . . CAWSVGGWNTIYF TGTGCCTGGAGTGTGGGGGGATGGAACACCATATATTTT
TRBJ2-1 TRBV9 few . CASSANYNEQFF TGTGCCAGCAGCGCCAATTACAATGAGCAGTTCTTC
TRBJ1-2 TRBV5-4 once TRBD1 CASKTGGGPYGYTF TGTGCCAGCAAAACGGGAGGGGGCCCTTATGGCTACACCTTC
TRBJ1-4 TRBV11-2 few . CASSLDRRNEKLFF TGTGCCAGCAGCTTAGATAGAAGAAATGAAAAACTGTTTTTT
TRBJ1-1 TRBV29-1 few . CSVVRGGGTEAFF TGCAGCGTTGTCCGGGGTGGGGGGACAGAAGCTTTCTTT
TRBJ1-2 TRBV29-1 . TRBD1 CSVGGQGAKTAYYGYTF TGCAGCGTTGGGGGACAGGGGGCCAAGACCGCTTACTATGGCTACACCTTC
TRBJ2-5 TRBV5-1 . TRBD2 CASSLASGDETQYF TGCGCCAGCAGCTTGGCTAGCGGGGATGAGACCCAGTACTTC
TRBJ2-7 TRBV30 few TRBD2 CAWSSTSGGTYEQYF TGTGCCTGGAGTTCTACTAGCGGGGGGACCTACGAGCAGTACTTC
TRBJ2-6 TRBV25-1 . TRBD2 CASSEAREGAGGANVLTF TGTGCCAGCAGTGAAGCGAGGGAGGGTGCCGGTGGGGCCAACGTCCTGACTTTC
TRBJ1-6 TRBV2 . . CASRSALMDSPLHF TGTGCCAGCAGGAGTGCCCTTATGGATTCACCCCTCCACTTT
TRBJ2-2 TRBV5-1 . TRBD2 CASSLGLADNTGELFF TGCGCCAGCAGCTTGGGGCTAGCGGATAACACCGGGGAGCTGTTTTTT
TRBJ1-1 TRBV18 few . CASSPDAGVSAFF TGTGCCAGCTCACCAGACGCAGGGGTGTCAGCTTTCTTT
TRBJ2-7 TRBV5-1 . . CASSLDQRDSLSYEQYF TGCGCCAGCAGCTTGGACCAACGGGACTCCCTCTCCTACGAGCAGTACTTC
TRBJ2-3 TRBV18 few . CASSRSNTDTQYF TGTGCCAGCTCACGAAGCAACACAGATACGCAGTATTTT
TRBJ1-2 TRBV27 . . CASSLKRDYGYTF TGTGCCAGCAGTTTGAAGAGAGACTATGGCTACACCTTC
TRBJ1-2 TRBV25-1 . . CASSADRGGYTF TGTGCCAGCAGCGCCGACAGAGGGGGCTACACCTTC
TRBJ1-2 TRBV18 . . CASSPPTGMDGYTF TGTGCCAGCTCACCACCTACAGGGATGGATGGCTACACCTTC
TRBJ1-1 TRBV6-5 few TRBD1 CASSYEGTGGTEAFF TGTGCCAGCAGTTACGAGGGGACAGGGGGCACTGAAGCTTTCTTT
TRBJ1-2 TRBV9 once TRBD1 CASSEGQGQGGYTF TGTGCCAGCAGCGAGGGACAGGGGCAGGGTGGCTACACCTTC
TRBJ2-5 TRBV29-1 . . CSADHRVQETQYF TGCAGCGCCGACCACAGGGTCCAAGAGACCCAGTACTTC
TRBJ1-2 TRBV7-2 . . CASSFLEIRGFYGYTF TGTGCCAGCAGCTTTTTAGAAATAAGGGGCTTCTATGGCTACACCTTC
TRBJ2-7 TRBV7-6 . . CASSLGGRTGSYEQYF TGTGCCAGCAGCTTGGGGGGCAGGACGGGCTCCTACGAGCAGTACTTC
TRBJ2-6 TRBV5-6 . . CASSLVSAGANVLTF TGTGCCAGCAGCTTGGTGTCGGCTGGGGCCAACGTCCTGACTTTC
TRBJ2-6 TRBV6-5 . . CASSFTGSPGANVLTF TGTGCCAGCAGTTTCACAGGGAGCCCTGGGGCCAACGTCCTGACTTTC
TRBJ2-3 TRBV2 . . CASRGGFTDTQYF TGTGCCAGCAGGGGGGGCTTTACAGATACGCAGTATTTT
TRBJ2-7 TRBV7-3 . . CASSPKEEQYF TGTGCCAGCAGCCCTAAGGAGGAGCAGTACTTC
TRBJ1-2 TRBV4-1 . TRBD1 CASSHGQVKGYTF TGCGCCAGCAGTCACGGACAGGTCAAGGGCTACACCTTC
TRBJ2-7 TRBV6-1 . . CASRGGAGSYEQYF TGTGCCAGCAGAGGAGGTGCGGGTTCCTACGAGCAGTACTTC
TRBJ2-3 TRBV28 once . CASSRRLSTDTQYF TGTGCCAGCAGTCGGAGACTTAGCACAGATACGCAGTATTTT
TRBJ1-2 TRBV30 once . CAWGRQNYGYTF TGTGCCTGGGGTAGACAAAACTATGGCTACACCTTC